The 9 T cell receptor beta chains reported below all come from one sample, sequenced in a study of blood T cell repertoires in COVID-19. Sequencing was performed with immunoSEQ multiplex PCR; in TCRdb, only in-frame clones are kept and a portion is missing. The sample includes a few hundred thousand clones, around 92% seen only once; the top ten take approximately 3%. Sequenced: peripheral blood. The receptors were sampled from a woman aged 25 to 45 with COVID-19, enrolled during active disease.

The V gene is TRBV20-1, the J gene TRBJ1-1; 7 bases are a match to TRBD1. The length of the CDR3 is 14 residues. Germline V lookup: CDR1 DFQATT, CDR2 SNEGSKA (reference sequence). The ends lost 3 bases at V and 4 bases at J; junction bases unmatched: 8. The CDR3, as DNA: TGCAGTGCTAGTCGGTCAGGGGGAATCACTGAAGCTTTCTTT. Translation: CSASRSGGITEAFF.

V is TRBV6-6 and J is TRBJ1-1; 10 bases are a match to TRBD1. Germline V gene data show CDR1 as MNHNY and CDR2 as SVGAGI (reference sequence). V shed 8 bases, J shed 5 bases, and the junction held 8 bases outside the gene matches. CDR3 length equals 14 residues. The DNA for the CDR3 is TGTGCCAGCCGTAGACAGGGGGCGAGAACTGAAGCTTTCTTT. Residues: CASRRQGARTEAFF.

This clone was seen only once. J is TRBJ2-2 and V is TRBV5-4; 9 bases align to TRBD2. CDR1 is SGHNT, CDR2 YYREEE, per germline (reference sequence). J gave up 4 bases and V 4 bases, and 11 bases lay outside the gene matches. The CDR3 is made up of 17 amino acids. CDR3 amino acids: CASSLSTGRGGTGELFF. The CDR3, as DNA: TGTGCCAGCAGCCTCTCAACGGGGCGGGGGGGCACCGGGGAGCTGTTTTTT.

This clone was observed at least ten times. The chain is built from TRBV6-2 or TRBV6-3 and TRBJ2-1; 7 bases fit TRBD2. The CDR3 has 14 residues. The germline V gene has CDR1 MNHEY and CDR2 SVGEGT. The V segment lost 5 bases and the J segment 7 bases; nucleotides outside the gene matches: 8. CDR3 residues: CASSIGLDHNEQFF. CDR3 DNA: TGTGCCAGCAGTATCGGACTAGATCATAATGAGCAGTTCTTC.

V gene TRBV19 combines with J gene TRBJ1-1, with unresolved D. This CDR3 has 13 residues. Between the trimmed V and J ends, which lost 3 bases and 0 bases, there was a span of 5 bases. Germline values: CDR1 LNHDA, CDR2 SQIVND (reference sequence). The CDR3, as DNA: TGTGCCAGTAGTATCATCATGAACACTGAAGCTTTCTTT. Its translation: CASSIIMNTEAFF. Combining the CDR3 with reference TRBV19 and TRBJ1-1 gives the whole variable domain DGGITQSPKYLFRKEGQNVTLSCEQNLNHDAMYWYRQDPGQGLRLIYYSQIVNDFQKGDIAEGYSVSREKKESFPLTVTSAQKNPTAFYLCASSIIMNTEAFFGQGTRLTVV.

This sequence joins TRBV7-2 and TRBJ1-2; 7 nucleotides align to TRBD1. This CDR3 contains 18 residues. Per the germline V gene, CDR1 is SGHTA and CDR2 is FQGNSA. V was pared by 1 base and J by 8 bases, with 19 bases of the junction left unmatched. CDR3 protein: CASSLERVGIRDSGGYTF. The CDR3 nucleotides read TGTGCCAGCAGCTTAGAACGAGTGGGGATCCGGGACAGCGGAGGCTACACCTTC. The full variable domain, completed using reference TRBV7-2 and TRBJ1-2, is GAGVSQSPSNKVTEKGKDVELRCDPISGHTALYWYRQSLGQGLEFLIYFQGNSAPDKSGLPSDRFSAERTGGSVSTLTIQRTQQEDSAVYLCASSLERVGIRDSGGYTFGSGTRLTVV.

The J gene is TRBJ2-3, the V gene TRBV7-2, with 7 nucleotides matching TRBD1. Germline lookup yields CDR1 SGHTA and CDR2 FQGNSA. V gave up 1 base and J gave up 0 bases; unmatched junction bases: 7. This CDR3 comprises 17 residues. CDR3 residues: CASSLVGTAYSTDTQYF. The CDR3 nucleotides read TGTGCCAGCAGCTTAGTAGGGACAGCATACAGCACAGATACGCAGTATTTT.

There are a few counts of this clone. The chain has TRBV24-1 and TRBJ1-3; the D is unclear. The CDR3 spans 16 residues. V shed 3 bases and J shed 0 bases, with 11 bases lying between them. The germline gives CDR1 KGHDR, CDR2 SFDVKD. The CDR3 DNA is TGTGCCACCAGTGATCTCTCCAGGTACTCTGGAAACACCATATATTTT. It yields the protein CATSDLSRYSGNTIYF.

V is TRBV4-3 and J is TRBJ1-2, with D possibly being TRBD1 (5 bases). This CDR3 has 15 residues. Germline V lookup: CDR1 LGHNA, CDR2 YSLEER. V gave up 0 bases and J gave up 5 bases, with 13 bases separating them. DNA for the CDR3: TGCGCCAGCAGCCAAGATTCAGGGAACAATTATGGCTACACCTTC. It yields the protein CASSQDSGNNYGYTF.